This T cell receptor (beta chain) was recovered during a study of blood T cell repertoires in COVID-19. Clones were sequenced by immunoSEQ multiplex PCR, and TCRdb holds only the in-frame ones, with some missing. The sample shows about 230,000 clones, 70% to 90% of them seen only once. Per the germline V gene, CDR1 is MDHEN and CDR2 is SYDVKM. The CDR3 covers 14 residues. V lost 1 base, J lost 1 base, and 7 bases lay in between. The receptor was derived from a woman aged 70-85 years with active or convalescent COVID-19. Sequenced material: peripheral blood. The rearrangement links TRBV28 to TRBJ1-1; D unresolved. The CDR3 coding sequence is TGTGCCAGCAGTTTATACCCACAGAACACTGAAGCTTTCTTT. This sequence encodes CASSLYPQNTEAFF.